Listed here is a single TCR beta chain. This entry comes from a study of blood T cell repertoires in COVID-19. Study-wide background: Sites in the United States, Italy and Spain provided acute and convalescent COVID-19 samples.

The CDR3 totals 14 residues. Germline V gives CDR1 SEHNR, CDR2 FQNEAQ (reference sequence). V shed 5 bases and J shed 2 bases, with 11 bases lying between them. Sequencing was performed with immunoSEQ multiplex PCR; in TCRdb, only in-frame clones are kept and a portion is missing. The data show 170,000 or so clones, just over 85% seen once. Residents of over 20 US areas, aged about 18 to 95 years, made up the participants. Cohorts were assigned according to the clinical history that participants reported. The sample taken for sequencing was PBMCs or T cells enriched from blood (not recorded which). The chain employs TRBV7-9 and TRBJ2-3; D gene ambiguous. The sequence was obtained from a young woman who had recovered from COVID-19. CDR3 sequence (DNA): TGTGCCAGCAGCCTAGATAGCCTCACAGATACGCAGTATTTT. Protein: CASSLDSLTDTQYF.